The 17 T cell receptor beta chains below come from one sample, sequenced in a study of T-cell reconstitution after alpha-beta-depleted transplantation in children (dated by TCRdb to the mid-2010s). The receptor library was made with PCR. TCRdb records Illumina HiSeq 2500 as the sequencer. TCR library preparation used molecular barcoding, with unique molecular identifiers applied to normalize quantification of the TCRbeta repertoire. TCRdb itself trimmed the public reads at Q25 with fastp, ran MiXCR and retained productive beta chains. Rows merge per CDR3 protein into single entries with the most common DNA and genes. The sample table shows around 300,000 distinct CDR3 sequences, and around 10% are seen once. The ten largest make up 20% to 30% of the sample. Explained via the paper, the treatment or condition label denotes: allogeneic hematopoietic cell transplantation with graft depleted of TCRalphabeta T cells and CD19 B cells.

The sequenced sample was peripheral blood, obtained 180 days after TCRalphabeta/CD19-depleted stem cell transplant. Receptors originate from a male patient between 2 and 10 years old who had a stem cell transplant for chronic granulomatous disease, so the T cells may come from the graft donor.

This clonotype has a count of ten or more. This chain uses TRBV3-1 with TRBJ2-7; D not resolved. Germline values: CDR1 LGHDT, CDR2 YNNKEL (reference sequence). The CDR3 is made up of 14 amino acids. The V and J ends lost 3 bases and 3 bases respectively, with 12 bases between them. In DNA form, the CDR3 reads TGTGCCAGCAGCCAGGTCTCTGGGGTCTACGAGCAGTACTTC. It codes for CASSQVSGVYEQYF.

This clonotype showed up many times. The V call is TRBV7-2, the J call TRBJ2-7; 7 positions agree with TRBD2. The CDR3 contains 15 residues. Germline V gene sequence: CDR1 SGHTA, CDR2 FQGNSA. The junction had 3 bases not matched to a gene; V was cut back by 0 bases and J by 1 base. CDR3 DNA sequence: TGTGCCAGCAGCTTAGCCCTCGGGGGGTCCTACGAGCAGTACTTC. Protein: CASSLALGGSYEQYF.

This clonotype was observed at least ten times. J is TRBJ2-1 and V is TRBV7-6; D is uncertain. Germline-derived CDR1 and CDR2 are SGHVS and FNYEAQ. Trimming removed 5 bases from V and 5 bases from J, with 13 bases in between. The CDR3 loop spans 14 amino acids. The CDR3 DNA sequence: TGTGCCAGCAGCCGTCCGGGCAGAAACAATGAGCAGTTCTTC. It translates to CASSRPGRNNEQFF.

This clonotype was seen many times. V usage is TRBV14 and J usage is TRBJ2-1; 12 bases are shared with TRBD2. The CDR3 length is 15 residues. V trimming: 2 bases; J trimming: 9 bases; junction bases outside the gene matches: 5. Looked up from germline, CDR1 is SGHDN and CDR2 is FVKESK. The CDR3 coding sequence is TGTGCCAGCAGCCAACTAGCGGGGGGGCTTCTTGAGCAGTTCTTC. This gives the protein CASSQLAGGLLEQFF.

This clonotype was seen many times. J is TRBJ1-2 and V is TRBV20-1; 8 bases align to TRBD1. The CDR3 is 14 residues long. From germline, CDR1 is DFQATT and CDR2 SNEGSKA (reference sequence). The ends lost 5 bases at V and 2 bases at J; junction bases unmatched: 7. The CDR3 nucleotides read TGCAGTGCTGAAGACAGGGGCGCCAACTATGGCTACACCTTC. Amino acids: CSAEDRGANYGYTF.

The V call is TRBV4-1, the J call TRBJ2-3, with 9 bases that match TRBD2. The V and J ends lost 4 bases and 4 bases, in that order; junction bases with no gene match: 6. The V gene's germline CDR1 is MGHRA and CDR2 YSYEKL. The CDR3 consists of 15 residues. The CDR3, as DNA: TGCGCCAGCAGCCCCGCGGGAGGGCCCCCAGATACGCAGTATTTT. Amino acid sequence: CASSPAGGPPDTQYF.

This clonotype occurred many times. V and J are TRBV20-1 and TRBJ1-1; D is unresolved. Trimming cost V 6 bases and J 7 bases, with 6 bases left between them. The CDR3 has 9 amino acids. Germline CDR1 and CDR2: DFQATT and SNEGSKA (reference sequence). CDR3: CSAGHEAFF. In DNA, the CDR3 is TGCAGTGCCGGGCATGAAGCTTTCTTT.

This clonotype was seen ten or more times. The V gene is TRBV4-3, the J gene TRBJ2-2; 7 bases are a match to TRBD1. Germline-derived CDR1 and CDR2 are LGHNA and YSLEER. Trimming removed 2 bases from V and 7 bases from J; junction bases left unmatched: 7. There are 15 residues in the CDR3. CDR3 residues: CASSQLTGVSGELFF. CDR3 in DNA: TGCGCCAGCAGCCAACTAACAGGGGTTAGCGGGGAGCTGTTTTTT.

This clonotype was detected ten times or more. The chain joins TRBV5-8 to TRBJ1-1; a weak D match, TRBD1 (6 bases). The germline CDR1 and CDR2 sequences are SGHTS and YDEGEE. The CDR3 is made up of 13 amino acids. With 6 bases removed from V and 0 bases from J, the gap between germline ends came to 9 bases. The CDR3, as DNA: TGTGCCAGCAACACAGGGTTGAACACTGAAGCTTTCTTT. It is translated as CASNTGLNTEAFF.

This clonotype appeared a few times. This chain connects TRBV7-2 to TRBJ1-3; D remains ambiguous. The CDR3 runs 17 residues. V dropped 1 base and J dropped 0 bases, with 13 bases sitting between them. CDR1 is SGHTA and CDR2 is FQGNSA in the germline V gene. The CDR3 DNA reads TGTGCCAGCAGCTTAGACGCGGGATCCCTCTCTGGAAACACCATATATTTT. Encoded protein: CASSLDAGSLSGNTIYF.

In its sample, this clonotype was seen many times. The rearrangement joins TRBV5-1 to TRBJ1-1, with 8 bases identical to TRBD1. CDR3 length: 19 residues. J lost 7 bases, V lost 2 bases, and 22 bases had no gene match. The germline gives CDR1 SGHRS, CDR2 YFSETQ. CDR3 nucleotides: TGCGCCAGCAGCTTTGGTTTCGGAATGTTACAGGGGGGGAGAGGTGAAGCTTTCTTT. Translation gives CASSFGFGMLQGGRGEAFF.

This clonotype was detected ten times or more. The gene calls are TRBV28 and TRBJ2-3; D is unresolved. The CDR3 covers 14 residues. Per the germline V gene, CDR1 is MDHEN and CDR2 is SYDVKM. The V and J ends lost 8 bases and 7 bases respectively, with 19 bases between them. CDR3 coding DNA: TGTGCCAGCGGGTCCACAGCTTTGGGTTATACGCAGTATTTT. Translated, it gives CASGSTALGYTQYF.

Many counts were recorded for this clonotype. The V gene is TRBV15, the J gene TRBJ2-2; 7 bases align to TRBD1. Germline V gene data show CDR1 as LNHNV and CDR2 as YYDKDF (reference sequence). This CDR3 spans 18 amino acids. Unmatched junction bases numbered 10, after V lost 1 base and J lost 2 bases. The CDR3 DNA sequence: TGTGCCACCAGCAGAGTCACAGGGGCTCCCCCCAACACCGGGGAGCTGTTTTTT. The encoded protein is CATSRVTGAPPNTGELFF.

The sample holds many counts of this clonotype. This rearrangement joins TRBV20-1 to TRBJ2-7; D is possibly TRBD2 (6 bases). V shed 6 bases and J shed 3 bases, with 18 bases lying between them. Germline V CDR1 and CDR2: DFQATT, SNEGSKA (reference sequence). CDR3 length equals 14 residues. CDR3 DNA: TGCAGTGCCCCCCCCGGGACCGGGGGCTACGAGCAGTACTTC. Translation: CSAPPGTGGYEQYF.

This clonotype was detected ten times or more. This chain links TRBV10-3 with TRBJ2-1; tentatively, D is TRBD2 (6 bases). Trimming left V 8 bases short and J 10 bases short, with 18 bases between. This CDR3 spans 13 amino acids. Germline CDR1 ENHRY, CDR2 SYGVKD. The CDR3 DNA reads TGTGCCATCGCCGGGACTGTCGACCGGGAGCAGTTCTTC. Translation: CAIAGTVDREQFF.

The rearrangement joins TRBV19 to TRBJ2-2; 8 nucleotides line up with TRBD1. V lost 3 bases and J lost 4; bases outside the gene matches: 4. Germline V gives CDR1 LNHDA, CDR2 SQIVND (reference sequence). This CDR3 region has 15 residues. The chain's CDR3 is CASSIRQGATGELFF. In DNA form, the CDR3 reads TGTGCCAGTAGTATTCGGCAGGGGGCCACCGGGGAGCTGTTTTTT.

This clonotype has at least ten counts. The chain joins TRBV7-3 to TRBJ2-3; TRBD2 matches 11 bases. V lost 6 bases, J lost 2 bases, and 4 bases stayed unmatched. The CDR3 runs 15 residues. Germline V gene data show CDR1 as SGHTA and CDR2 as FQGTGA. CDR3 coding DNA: TGTGCCAGCAGTCTAGCGGGGGGTTTCACAGATACGCAGTATTTT. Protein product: CASSLAGGFTDTQYF.